Listed here is a single T cell receptor beta chain. Its antigen is as yet unknown. The germline V gene encodes CDR1 SGHTA and CDR2 FQGNSA. The CDR3 is 15 amino acids. V was trimmed by 1 base and J by 10 bases, leaving 14 bases between them. This entry belongs to a study of CD8 T cells in ankylosing spondylitis. Each CDR3 protein gets one entry after TCRdb re-called the 5' RACE reads with MiXCR. The data contain roughly 700,000 distinct CDR3 sequences, around 20% of them singletons. Points from the study as a whole: Clones linked to disease, bearing a CD8+ phenotype, were relatively rare in peripheral blood. Reportedly, matched ankylosing spondylitis synovial fluid was significantly enriched for disease-linked clones. It appeared that ankylosing spondylitis blood was characterized by a TCR beta motif of several highly homologous variants.

Specimen: blood, either unsorted or a sorted T cell fraction (not recorded which). This clonotype was sampled from a male donor with ankylosing spondylitis. The chain uses TRBV7-2 and TRBJ1-6, with D possibly TRBD1 on 5 matching bases. The CDR3, as DNA: TGTGCCAGCAGCTTAGTGGCAGGGACGGGCTCACCCCTCCACTTT. It codes for CASSLVAGTGSPLHF.